The 4 T cell receptor beta chains reported below all come from one sample, sequenced in a study of response to subunit inactivated influenza vaccine. MiXCR, run by TCRdb on the RT-PCR reads, gives a single entry per CDR3 protein. The sample lists about half a million distinct CDR3 sequences, around 25% occurring once. Sequenced here: CD4+ T cells sorted from PBMCs, sampled roughly 5 days after vaccination. These receptors all stem from a man aged 50-59 years who received an inactivated influenza vaccine.

This clonotype has more than one count but fewer than ten. The genes are TRBV15 and TRBJ1-2; D not resolved. The CDR3 length is 12 residues. Germline V gene sequence: CDR1 LNHNV, CDR2 YYDKDF (reference sequence). V gave up 0 bases and J gave up 8 bases, with 7 bases separating them. CDR3 region: CATSRDQAGYTF. For the CDR3, the DNA is TGTGCCACCAGCAGAGATCAGGCCGGCTACACCTTC. Complete variable domain (other parts from reference TRBV15 and TRBJ1-2): DAMVIQNPRYQVTQFGKPVTLSCSQTLNHNVMYWYQQKSSQAPKLLFHYYDKDFNNEADTPDNFQSRRPNTSFCFLDIRSPGLGDTAMYLCATSRDQAGYTFGSGTRLTVV.

Worth noting for this clonotype: A read error is likely, as this CDR3 ends without the conserved phenylalanine or tryptophan. The V call is TRBV7-2, the J call TRBJ2-3; D assignment may be TRBD1 or TRBD2 (5 bases each). Trimming left V 0 bases short and J 4 bases short, with 8 bases between. CDR1 and CDR2 from the germline V gene are SGHTA and FQGNSA. The CDR3 has 14 residues. In DNA form, the CDR3 reads TGTGCCAGCAGCTTAGCTCCGGGACCAGATACGCAGTATCTT. Translating it yields CASSLAPGPDTQYL.

This CDR3 is CSGGLAGGNEQFF. Written as DNA, the CDR3 is TGCAGCGGTGGACTAGCGGGAGGCAATGAGCAGTTCTTC. The rearrangement uses TRBV29-1 and TRBJ2-1; 14 nucleotides align to TRBD2. The CDR3 covers 13 residues. The germline V gene has CDR1 SQVTM and CDR2 ANQGSEA. V lost 7 bases to trimming and J lost 6 bases; unmatched junction nucleotides: 2.

V gene TRBV6-4 combines with J gene TRBJ2-1; weak D call: TRBD1 (6 bases). Trimming took off 5 bases at V and 0 bases at J, with 11 bases between the two ends. The CDR3 totals 15 residues. Germline CDR1 and CDR2: MRHNA and SNTAGT. CDR3 DNA: TGTGCCAGCAGTCCGGACAGAGACTCCTACAATGAGCAGTTCTTC. This gives the protein CASSPDRDSYNEQFF.